A single sample gave rise to the 30 T cell receptor beta chains below, sequenced in a study of identical twins. Using its own MiXCR run on the 5' RACE reads, TCRdb lists one record per CDR3 protein. The sample holds 1,800,000 or so distinct CDR3 sequences, about 30% seen once. Sequencing used cord blood. Every receptor here comes from a newborn girl in good health.

The chain couples TRBV14 to TRBJ1-2; D not certain. Trimming shortened V by 0 bases and J by 4 bases, and 6 bases separated the two germline ends. Germline CDR1 SGHDN, CDR2 FVKESK. This CDR3 is built from 13 residues. CDR3 sequence (DNA): TGTGCCAGCAGCCAAGATATCGGCTATGGCTACACCTTC. This sequence encodes CASSQDIGYGYTF.

In this sample, this clonotype turned up a few times. The chain couples TRBV28 to TRBJ2-7; 9 positions agree with TRBD1. The CDR3 covers 14 residues. J lost 2 bases, V lost 7 bases, and 6 bases had no gene match. Germline lookup yields CDR1 MDHEN and CDR2 SYDVKM. The CDR3 reads CASNSRTGAYEQYF. Written as DNA, the CDR3 is TGTGCCAGCAATTCGAGGACAGGGGCCTACGAGCAGTACTTC.

This clonotype was observed a handful of times. The chain combines TRBV19 with TRBJ1-6; 7 nucleotides match TRBD1. CDR1 and CDR2 from the germline V gene are LNHDA and SQIVND (reference sequence). J gave up 10 bases and V 11 bases, and 8 bases lay outside the gene matches. The CDR3 runs 12 residues. As DNA, the CDR3 is TGTGCCTCACAGGGGAAGGAATCACCCCTCCACTTT. Its translation is CASQGKESPLHF.

This rearrangement joins TRBV20-1 to TRBJ2-5; the match to TRBD2 covers 7 bases. The J call is doubtful: the DNA matches TRBJ2-7 better. CDR1 DFQATT and CDR2 SNEGSKA come from the germline V gene (reference sequence). This CDR3 comprises 16 residues. CDR3 amino acids: CSARAGTSVPFYEQYF. The CDR3 region has the DNA TGCAGTGCTAGGGCAGGTACTAGCGTACCGTTCTACGAGCAGTACTTC.

This clonotype was observed at least ten times. The rearrangement links TRBV4-1 to TRBJ2-5; the D gene is possibly TRBD1 (5 bases). The ends were cut back, 2 bases at V and 5 bases at J, with 12 bases in the middle. The CDR3 is 14 amino acids. Germline loops: CDR1 MGHRA, CDR2 YSYEKL. CDR3 DNA sequence: TGCGCCAGCAGCCAACTTCAGGGAATGGAGACCCAGTACTTC. Its translation is CASSQLQGMETQYF.

The chain links TRBV27 to TRBJ2-1; D is undetermined. V lost 6 bases and J 0 bases, leaving 12 bases between the germline ends. Germline-derived CDR1 and CDR2 are MNHEY and SMNVEV (reference sequence). This CDR3 contains 15 residues. CDR3: CASSRHRSSYNEQFF. CDR3 nucleotides: TGTGCCAGCAGCCGTCACCGGAGCTCCTACAATGAGCAGTTCTTC.

The V gene is TRBV28, the J gene TRBJ1-1; no definite D call. V lost 3 bases to trimming and J lost 3 bases, with 11 bases between them. Germline CDR1 and CDR2: MDHEN and SYDVKM. The CDR3 consists of 14 residues. This CDR3 is CASSLYRRYTEAFF. CDR3 nucleotide sequence: TGTGCCAGCAGTTTGTATAGGAGGTACACTGAAGCTTTCTTT.

This clonotype has just a few counts. V usage is TRBV20-1 and J usage is TRBJ2-1, with 11 positions matching TRBD2. CDR3 size: 17 residues. V was clipped by 3 bases and J by 2 bases; unmatched bases: 9. Germline V gene sequence: CDR1 DFQATT, CDR2 SNEGSKA (reference sequence). The CDR3 DNA follows: TGCAGTGCTAGGGGACTAGCGGAAAAAGGGGCCTACAATGAGCAGTTCTTC. As protein: CSARGLAEKGAYNEQFF.

This clonotype occurred a few times. This chain uses TRBV2 with TRBJ1-5; no clear D gene. The CDR3 spans 13 residues. Per the germline V gene, CDR1 is SNHLY and CDR2 is FYNNEI. Trimming removed 7 bases at V and 1 base at J, with 8 bases between. CDR3 bases: TGTGCCAGCATTAGGGAGAGCAATCAGCCCCAGCATTTT. Protein product: CASIRESNQPQHF.

This clonotype has a count of ten or more. V is TRBV24-1 and J is TRBJ2-3; possible D gene TRBD1, 6 bases. The length of the CDR3 is 16 residues. Trimming cost V 0 bases and J 2 bases, with 11 bases left between them. Looked up from germline, CDR1 is KGHDR and CDR2 is SFDVKD. Here the CDR3 DNA reads TGTGCCACCAGTGATTTGGCTACAGGGCCCACAGATACGCAGTATTTT. This codes for CATSDLATGPTDTQYF.

V is TRBV18 and J is TRBJ2-1; 7 bases are a match to TRBD1. The CDR3 is 15 residues long. Germline trimming cut 2 bases from V and 4 bases from J; bases unmatched to any gene: 5. From germline, CDR1 is KGHSH and CDR2 LQKENI. This chain's CDR3 is CASSPNGDSYNEQFF. The CDR3 coding sequence is TGTGCCAGCTCACCAAACGGGGACAGTTACAATGAGCAGTTCTTC.

With respect to this clonotype: One end of the junction fails to match germline, which may point to a read error. This chain joins TRBV6-5 and TRBJ2-7; D assignment may be TRBD1 or TRBD2 (5 bases each). Gene TRBJ2-5 matches the end of the DNA better, so the J call may be wrong. CDR3 size: 14 residues. Per the germline V gene, CDR1 is MNHEY and CDR2 is SVGAGI. The CDR3 region is CASGYDFWGETQYF. Written as DNA, the CDR3 is TGTGCCAGCGGTTACGACTTCTGGGGGGAGACCCAGTACTTC.

The V and J genes are TRBV28 and TRBJ2-7; D might be TRBD1 (5 bases). Trimming removed 5 bases from V and 0 bases from J, with 11 bases in between. The CDR3 consists of 14 residues. Per the germline V gene, CDR1 is MDHEN and CDR2 is SYDVKM. This CDR3 is CASSVPGPSYEQYF. The CDR3 nucleotides are TGTGCCAGCAGTGTACCAGGGCCCTCCTACGAGCAGTACTTC.

The chain carries TRBV7-9 and TRBJ2-4, with 10 bases matching TRBD2. Germline V gene lookup returns CDR1 SEHNR and CDR2 FQNEAQ (reference sequence). After removal of 5 bases from V and 3 bases from J, the junction contained 4 bases not matched to a gene. This CDR3 has 15 residues. CDR3 loop: CASSPTSGVKNIQYF. CDR3 in DNA: TGTGCCAGCAGCCCCACTAGCGGGGTCAAAAACATTCAGTACTTC. The full variable domain, rest sourced from reference TRBV7-9 and TRBJ2-4, is DTGVSQNPRHKITKRGQNVTFRCDPISEHNRLYWYRQTLGQGPEFLTYFQNEAQLEKSRLLSDRFSAERPKGSFSTLEIQRTEQGDSAMYLCASSPTSGVKNIQYFGAGTRLSVL.

This clonotype occurred a few times. This chain uses TRBV12-3 or TRBV12-4 with TRBJ1-2; D ambiguous. This CDR3 spans 14 amino acids. Trimming removed 5 bases from V and 4 bases from J, with 14 bases in between. This chain's CDR3 is CASSLGRAPYGYTF. The CDR3 DNA is TGTGCCAGCAGTCTCGGACGTGCCCCCTATGGCTACACCTTC.

Remarks on this clonotype: This clone may be a read error of a much larger clone one base away. CDR3 region: CASSLTGGSYNEQYF. The DNA for the CDR3 is TGTGCCAGCAGTTTAACAGGGGGCTCCTACAATGAGCAGTACTTC. The gene calls are TRBV7-9 and TRBJ2-1; 9 nucleotides agree with TRBD1. The last part of the DNA fits TRBJ2-7 better; the J call may be wrong. CDR3 length: 15 amino acids. CDR1 and CDR2 (germline): SEHNR, FQNEAQ (reference sequence).

The chain carries TRBV20-1 and TRBJ1-1; tentatively, D is TRBD1 (5 bases). Germline V gene data show CDR1 as DFQATT and CDR2 as SNEGSKA (reference sequence). The CDR3 runs 14 residues. The V end lost 1 base, the J end lost 6 bases, and 15 bases lay between the germline ends. The CDR3 reads CSARVAGRGAEAFF. The CDR3 DNA is TGCAGTGCTAGAGTCGCAGGTCGGGGGGCTGAAGCTTTCTTT.

The J gene is TRBJ1-1, the V gene TRBV20-1, with D tentatively TRBD1 (5 bases). V was pared by 6 bases and J by 4 bases, with 21 bases between. The CDR3 spans 15 residues. The germline V gene has CDR1 DFQATT and CDR2 SNEGSKA (reference sequence). CDR3 sequence (DNA): TGCAGTGCGAAAACAGGCGCCCGGGGGGGCACTGAAGCTTTCTTT. Protein sequence: CSAKTGARGGTEAFF.

This clonotype was seen a handful of times. This chain joins TRBV2 and TRBJ1-2; D call uncertain. V lost 6 bases, J lost 5 bases, and 16 bases lay in between. CDR1 is SNHLY and CDR2 is FYNNEI in the germline V gene. The CDR3 consists of 14 residues. In DNA form, the CDR3 reads TGTGCCAGCAGCGCGGACGGCCGACTGTATGGCTACACCTTC. This encodes CASSADGRLYGYTF. Full variable domain (rest looked up from reference TRBV2 and TRBJ1-2): EPEVTQTPSHQVTQMGQEVILRCVPISNHLYFYWYRQILGQKVEFLVSFYNNEISEKSEIFDDQFSVERPDGSNFTLKIRSTKLEDSAMYFCASSADGRLYGYTFGSGTRLTVV.

This clonotype was seen only a few times. The rearrangement joins TRBV7-9 to TRBJ1-6; D is possibly TRBD1 (5 bases). Germline V gene sequence: CDR1 SEHNR, CDR2 FQNEAQ (reference sequence). This CDR3 region has 17 residues. Trimming pared 7 bases from V and 2 bases from J, leaving 18 bases between. Here the CDR3 DNA reads TGTGCCAGCACCCTCCAGGGTGTTACCCCCTATAATTCACCCCTCCACTTT. Its protein product is CASTLQGVTPYNSPLHF.

The V and J genes are TRBV20-1 and TRBJ1-5; no firm D call. This CDR3 is built from 14 residues. The germline V and J ends were trimmed by 6 bases and 0 bases, with 12 bases remaining between them. Germline loops: CDR1 DFQATT, CDR2 SNEGSKA (reference sequence). CDR3 nucleotides: TGCAGTGCCCAGAAGGGTTATAGCAATCAGCCCCAGCATTTT. It specifies CSAQKGYSNQPQHF.

This clonotype has just a few counts. V usage is TRBV7-2 and J usage is TRBJ2-3; D is possibly TRBD1 (5 bases). Per germline, CDR1 SGHTA and CDR2 FQGNSA. The length of the CDR3 is 15 residues. Trimming removed 1 base at V and 1 base at J, with 9 bases between. The CDR3 DNA is TGTGCCAGCAGCTTAGTTGGGGCTGGCACAGATACGCAGTATTTT. Amino acid sequence: CASSLVGAGTDTQYF.

This clonotype was counted ten times or more. The chain is built from TRBV12-5 and TRBJ2-3; D may be TRBD1 or TRBD2 (5 bases each). Germline V gives CDR1 LGHNT, CDR2 FRNRAP. V was shortened by 6 bases and J by 2 bases, with 9 bases between the two germline ends. There are 13 residues in the CDR3. This chain's CDR3 is CASGLGTTDTQYF. The CDR3 DNA sequence: TGTGCTAGTGGCCTAGGGACCACAGATACGCAGTATTTT. Filled out from reference TRBV12-5 and TRBJ2-3, the complete variable domain reads DARVTQTPRHKVTEMGQEVTMRCQPILGHNTVFWYRQTMMQGLELLAYFRNRAPLDDSGMPKDRFSAEMPDATLATLKIQPSEPRDSAVYFCASGLGTTDTQYFGPGTRLTVL.

The genes are TRBV28 and TRBJ2-2, with a tentative D call TRBD2 (6 bases). Trimming stripped 3 bases from V and 4 bases from J, with 9 bases between. The germline V gene has CDR1 MDHEN and CDR2 SYDVKM. The CDR3 totals 14 residues. CDR3 nucleotides: TGTGCCAGCAGTTTTGAGGGAGGCACCGGGGAGCTGTTTTTT. Amino acids: CASSFEGGTGELFF.

This clonotype came up many times. The chain joins TRBV27 to TRBJ2-3; D call uncertain. From germline, CDR1 is MNHEY and CDR2 SMNVEV (reference sequence). Trimming left V 6 bases short and J 1 base short, with 11 bases between. The CDR3 runs 14 residues. The CDR3 DNA sequence: TGTGCCAGCAGCTTAGCAGACCGCACAGATACGCAGTATTTT. Protein sequence: CASSLADRTDTQYF.

The rearrangement joins TRBV7-2 to TRBJ2-4; a possible D gene is TRBD2 (6 bases). Germline V gives CDR1 SGHTA, CDR2 FQGNSA. This CDR3 spans 19 amino acids. V gave up 2 bases and J gave up 0 bases, with 20 bases separating them. The CDR3 reads CASSLIRVGGALAKNIQYF. As DNA, the CDR3 is TGTGCCAGCAGCTTAATAAGGGTCGGCGGGGCGCTAGCCAAAAACATTCAGTACTTC.

The chain recombines TRBV19 with TRBJ2-3, with D possibly TRBD1 on 6 matching bases. The length of the CDR3 is 15 residues. Per the germline V gene, CDR1 is LNHDA and CDR2 is SQIVND (reference sequence). Trimming pared 3 bases from V and 2 bases from J, leaving 12 bases between. The CDR3 loop is CASSIGHRDTDTQYF. The CDR3 DNA is TGTGCCAGTAGTATCGGGCACAGGGACACAGATACGCAGTATTTT.

There are a few counts of this clonotype. The chain has TRBV6-2 or TRBV6-3 and TRBJ2-1; TRBD2 matches 9 bases. The V segment lost 1 base and the J segment 8 bases; nucleotides outside the gene matches: 6. CDR1 is MNHEY, CDR2 SVGEGT, per germline. CDR3 length equals 15 residues. CDR3 coding DNA: TGTGCCAGCAGTTACTTGCGGGGGGGCCGTGATGAGCAGTTCTTC. Translated, it gives CASSYLRGGRDEQFF.

This clonotype was counted only a few times. J is TRBJ2-1 and V is TRBV6-6; TRBD1 aligns across 7 bases. The CDR3 has 15 amino acids. Germline V CDR1 and CDR2: MNHNY, SVGAGI (reference sequence). V lost 4 bases and J lost 5; bases outside the gene matches: 8. The CDR3: CASSSDRVGNNEQFF. The CDR3 DNA is TGTGCCAGCAGTTCTGACAGGGTGGGTAACAATGAGCAGTTCTTC.

The sample holds a few counts of this clonotype. This sequence joins TRBV5-1 and TRBJ2-5; weak D call: TRBD2 (5 bases). The germline V gene encodes CDR1 SGHRS and CDR2 YFSETQ. This CDR3 contains 16 residues. V lost 0 bases, J lost 11 bases, and 23 bases lay in between. The CDR3 region is CASSLDRRLGYNEQYF. In nucleotides, the CDR3 is TGCGCCAGCAGCTTGGATAGGAGGCTTGGCTACAATGAGCAGTACTTC.